The present T cell receptor (beta chain) was sequenced within a study of OX40 agonist ivuxolimab in advanced cancers. Whole-study context: All patients had ivuxolimab intravenously every 2 weeks at 0.01 to 10 mg/kg. One hepatocellular carcinoma and a couple of cutaneous melanoma patients partially responded. Broader study findings: Patients who responded partially at 0.1-3.0 mg/kg showed clonal expansion ranking among the lowest.

Method: immunoSEQ multiplex PCR; TCRdb's copy keeps in-frame clones and lacks some. The data show under 20,000 clones, around two thirds seen once. In regard to this clone: Its matching antigen is unknown.

The sequence was obtained from an adult with an advanced solid tumor such as melanoma, head and neck, liver or kidney cancer. Sequences were derived from CD4+ or CD8+ T cells sorted from blood, sampled in a trial of the OX40 agonist ivuxolimab.

CDR3 sequence (DNA): TGTGCCAGCACTCTGGGCGGGAGCTACAATGAGCAGTTCTTC. It is translated as CASTLGGSYNEQFF. V and J are TRBV6-5 and TRBJ2-1; 7 bases are shared with TRBD2. V shed 7 bases and J 3 bases; nucleotides not matched to a gene: 6. There are 14 residues in the CDR3. Looked up from germline, CDR1 is MNHEY and CDR2 is SVGAGI.